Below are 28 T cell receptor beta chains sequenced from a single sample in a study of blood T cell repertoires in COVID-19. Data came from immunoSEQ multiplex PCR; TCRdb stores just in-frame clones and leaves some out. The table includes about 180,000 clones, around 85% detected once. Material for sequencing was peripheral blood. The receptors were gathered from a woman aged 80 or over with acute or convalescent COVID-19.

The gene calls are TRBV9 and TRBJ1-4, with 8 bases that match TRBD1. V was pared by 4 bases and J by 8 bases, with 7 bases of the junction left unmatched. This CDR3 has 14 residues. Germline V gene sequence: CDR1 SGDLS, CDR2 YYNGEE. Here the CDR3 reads CASSRTGLREKLFF. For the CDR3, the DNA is TGTGCCAGCAGCAGGACAGGGCTCCGCGAAAAACTGTTTTTT. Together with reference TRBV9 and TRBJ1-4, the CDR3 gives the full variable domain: DSGVTQTPKHLITATGQRVTLRCSPRSGDLSVYWYQQSLDQGLQFLIQYYNGEERAKGNILERFSAQQFPDLHSELNLSSLELGDSALYFCASSRTGLREKLFFGSGTQLSVL.

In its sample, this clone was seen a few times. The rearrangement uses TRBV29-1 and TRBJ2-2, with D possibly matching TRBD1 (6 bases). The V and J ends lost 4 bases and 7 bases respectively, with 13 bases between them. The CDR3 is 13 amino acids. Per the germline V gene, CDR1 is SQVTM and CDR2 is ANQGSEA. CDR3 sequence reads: CSVAPQGGGELFF. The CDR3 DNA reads TGCAGCGTTGCGCCACAGGGTGGCGGGGAGCTGTTTTTT.

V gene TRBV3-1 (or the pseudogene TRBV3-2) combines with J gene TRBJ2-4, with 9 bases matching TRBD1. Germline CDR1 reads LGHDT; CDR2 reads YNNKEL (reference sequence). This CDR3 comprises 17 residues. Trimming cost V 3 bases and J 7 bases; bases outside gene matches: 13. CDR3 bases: TGTGCCAGCAGCCACGGGTGGGACAGGGAACGAGGGAACATTCAGTACTTC. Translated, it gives CASSHGWDRERGNIQYF.

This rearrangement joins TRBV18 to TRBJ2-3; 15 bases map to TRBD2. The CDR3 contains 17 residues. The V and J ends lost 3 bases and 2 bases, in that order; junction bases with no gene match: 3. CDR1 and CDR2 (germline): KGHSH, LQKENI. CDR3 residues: CASSPGTSGGTTDTQYF. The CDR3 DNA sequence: TGTGCCAGCTCACCCGGGACTAGCGGGGGGACCACAGATACGCAGTATTTT.

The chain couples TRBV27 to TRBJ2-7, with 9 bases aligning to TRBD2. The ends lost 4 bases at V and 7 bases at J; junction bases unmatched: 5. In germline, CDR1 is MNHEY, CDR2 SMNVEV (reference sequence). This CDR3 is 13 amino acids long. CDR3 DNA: TGTGCCAGCAGTTGGCGGCGGGAGGGTGAGCAGTACTTC. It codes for CASSWRREGEQYF.

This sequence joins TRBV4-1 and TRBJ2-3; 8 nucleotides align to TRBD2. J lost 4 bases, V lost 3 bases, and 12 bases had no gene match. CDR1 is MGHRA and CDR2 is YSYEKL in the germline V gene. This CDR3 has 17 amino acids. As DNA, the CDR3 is TGCGCCAGCAGCCACCACCAGCGGGAGTTTTCCGCAGATACGCAGTATTTT. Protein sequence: CASSHHQREFSADTQYF.

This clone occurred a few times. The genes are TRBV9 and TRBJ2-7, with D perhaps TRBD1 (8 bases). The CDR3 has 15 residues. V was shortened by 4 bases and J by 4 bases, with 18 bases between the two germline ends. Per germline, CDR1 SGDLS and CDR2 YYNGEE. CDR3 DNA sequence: TGTGCCAGCAGCCCCCGACAGGGGACTAAGTACGAGCAGTACTTC. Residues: CASSPRQGTKYEQYF.

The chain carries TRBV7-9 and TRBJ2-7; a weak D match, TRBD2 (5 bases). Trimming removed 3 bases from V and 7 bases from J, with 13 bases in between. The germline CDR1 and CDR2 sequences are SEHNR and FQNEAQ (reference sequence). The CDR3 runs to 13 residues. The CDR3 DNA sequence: TGTGCCAGCAGCTTTACCCTAGCTCCGGAGCAGTACTTC. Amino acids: CASSFTLAPEQYF.

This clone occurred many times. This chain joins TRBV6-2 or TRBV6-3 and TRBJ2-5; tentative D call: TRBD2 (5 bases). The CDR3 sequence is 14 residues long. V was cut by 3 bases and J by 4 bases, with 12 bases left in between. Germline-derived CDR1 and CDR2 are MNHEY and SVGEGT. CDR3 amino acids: CASSYLASPETQYF. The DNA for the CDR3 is TGTGCCAGCAGTTATCTAGCAAGCCCAGAGACCCAGTACTTC.

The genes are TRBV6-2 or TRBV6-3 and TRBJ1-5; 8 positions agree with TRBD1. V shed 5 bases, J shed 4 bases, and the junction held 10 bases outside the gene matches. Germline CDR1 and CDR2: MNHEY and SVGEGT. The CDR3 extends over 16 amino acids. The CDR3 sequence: CASSPDRGFSNQPQHF. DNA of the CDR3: TGTGCCAGCAGTCCAGACAGGGGTTTTTCAAATCAGCCCCAGCATTTT.

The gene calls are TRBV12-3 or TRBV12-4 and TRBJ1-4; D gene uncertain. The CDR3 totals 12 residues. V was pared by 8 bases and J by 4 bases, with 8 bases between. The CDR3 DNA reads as TGTGCCAGCGGCGGCCTTAATGAAAAACTGTTTTTT. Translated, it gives CASGGLNEKLFF.

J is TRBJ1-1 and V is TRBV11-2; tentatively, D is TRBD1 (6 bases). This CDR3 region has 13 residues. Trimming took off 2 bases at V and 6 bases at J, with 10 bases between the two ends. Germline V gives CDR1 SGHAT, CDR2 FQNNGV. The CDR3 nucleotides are TGTGCCAGCAGCTTACTTACAGGGCCTGAAGCTTTCTTT. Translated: CASSLLTGPEAFF.

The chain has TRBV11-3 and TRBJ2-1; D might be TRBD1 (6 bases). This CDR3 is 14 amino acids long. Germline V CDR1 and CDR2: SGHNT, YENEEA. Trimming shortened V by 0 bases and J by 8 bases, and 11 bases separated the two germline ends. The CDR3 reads CASSLDRGEDEQFF. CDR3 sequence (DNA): TGTGCCAGCAGCTTAGACAGGGGTGAGGATGAGCAGTTCTTC.

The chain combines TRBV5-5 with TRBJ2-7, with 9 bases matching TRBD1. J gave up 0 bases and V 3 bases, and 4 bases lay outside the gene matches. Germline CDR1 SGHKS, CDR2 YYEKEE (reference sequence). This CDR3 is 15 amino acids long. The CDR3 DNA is TGTGCCAGCAGCTGGGGACAGGGCAGCTCCTACGAGCAGTACTTC. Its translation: CASSWGQGSSYEQYF.

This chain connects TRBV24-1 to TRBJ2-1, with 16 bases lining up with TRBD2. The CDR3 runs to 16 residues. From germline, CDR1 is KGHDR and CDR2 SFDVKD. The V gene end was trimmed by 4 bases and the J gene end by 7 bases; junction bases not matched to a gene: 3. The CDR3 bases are TGTGCCACCAGTGAGGGGACTAGCGGGAGGGGGAATGAGCAGTTCTTC. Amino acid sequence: CATSEGTSGRGNEQFF.

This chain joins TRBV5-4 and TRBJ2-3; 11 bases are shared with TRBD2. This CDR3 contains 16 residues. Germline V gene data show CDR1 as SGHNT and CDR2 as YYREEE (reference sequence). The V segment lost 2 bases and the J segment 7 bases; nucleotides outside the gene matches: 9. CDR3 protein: CASSFDLAGGGNTQYF. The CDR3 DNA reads TGTGCCAGCAGCTTTGATCTAGCGGGAGGAGGAAATACGCAGTATTTT. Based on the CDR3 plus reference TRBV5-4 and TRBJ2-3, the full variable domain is ETGVTQSPTHLIKTRGQQVTLRCSSQSGHNTVSWYQQALGQGPQFIFQYYREEENGRGNFPPRFSGLQFPNYSSELNVNALELDDSALYLCASSFDLAGGGNTQYFGPGTRLTVL.

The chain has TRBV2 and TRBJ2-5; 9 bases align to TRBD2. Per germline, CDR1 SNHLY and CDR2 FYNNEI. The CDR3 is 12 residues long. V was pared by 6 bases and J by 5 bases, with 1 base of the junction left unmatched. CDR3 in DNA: TGTGCCAGCAGGCGGGAGGGGGAGACCCAGTACTTC. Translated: CASRREGETQYF.

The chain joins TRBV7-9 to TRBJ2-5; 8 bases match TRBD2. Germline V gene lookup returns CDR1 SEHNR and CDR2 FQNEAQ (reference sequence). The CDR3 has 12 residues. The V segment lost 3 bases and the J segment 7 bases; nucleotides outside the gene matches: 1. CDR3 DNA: TGTGCCAGCAGCTTCCGGGGGGGGACCCAGTACTTC. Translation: CASSFRGGTQYF.

The CDR3 is CASSSYYPQRLAGGRETQYF. CDR3 DNA sequence: TGTGCCAGTAGTTCGTACTACCCCCAAAGACTAGCGGGGGGCAGGGAGACCCAGTACTTC. J is TRBJ2-5 and V is TRBV19, with 13 positions matching TRBD2. From germline, CDR1 is LNHDA and CDR2 SQIVND (reference sequence). With V trimmed by 5 bases and J by 5 bases, 20 bases remained unmatched. The CDR3 has 20 amino acids.

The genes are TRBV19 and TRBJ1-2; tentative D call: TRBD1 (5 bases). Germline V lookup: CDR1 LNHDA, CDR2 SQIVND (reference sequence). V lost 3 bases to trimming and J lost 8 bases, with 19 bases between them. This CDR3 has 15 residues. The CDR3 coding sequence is TGTGCCAGTAGTATGGCTCGGGGGGTTTCGGTCGGCTACACCTTC. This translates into CASSMARGVSVGYTF.

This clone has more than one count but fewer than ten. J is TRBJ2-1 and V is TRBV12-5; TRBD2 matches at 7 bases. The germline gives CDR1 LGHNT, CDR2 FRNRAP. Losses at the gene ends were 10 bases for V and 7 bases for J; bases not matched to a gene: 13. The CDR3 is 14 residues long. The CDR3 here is CATARDYPSNEQFF. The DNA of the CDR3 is TGTGCTACCGCCCGGGACTACCCGTCGAATGAGCAGTTCTTC.

CDR3 bases: TGTGCCAGCAGCTTACCGGCAGGGCGGAGGGGAGACTACACCTTC. Its translation is CASSLPAGRRGDYTF. This rearrangement joins TRBV7-2 to TRBJ1-2, with D possibly being TRBD1 (5 bases). CDR1 and CDR2 from the germline V gene are SGHTA and FQGNSA. The CDR3 extends over 15 amino acids. Trimming pared 2 bases from V and 10 bases from J, leaving 20 bases between.

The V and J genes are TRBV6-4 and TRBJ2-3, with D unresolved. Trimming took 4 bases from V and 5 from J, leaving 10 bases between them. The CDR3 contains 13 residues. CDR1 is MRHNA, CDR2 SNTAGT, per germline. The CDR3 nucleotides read TGTGCCAGCAGTGCCGGGTTGGGAGATACGCAGTATTTT. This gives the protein CASSAGLGDTQYF.

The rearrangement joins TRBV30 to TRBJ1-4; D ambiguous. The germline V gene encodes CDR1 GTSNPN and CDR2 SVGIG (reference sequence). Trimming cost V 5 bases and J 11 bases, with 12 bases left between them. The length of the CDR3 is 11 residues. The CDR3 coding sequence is TGTGCCTGGGGTAGAGTGGAGAAACTGTTTTTT. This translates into CAWGRVEKLFF.

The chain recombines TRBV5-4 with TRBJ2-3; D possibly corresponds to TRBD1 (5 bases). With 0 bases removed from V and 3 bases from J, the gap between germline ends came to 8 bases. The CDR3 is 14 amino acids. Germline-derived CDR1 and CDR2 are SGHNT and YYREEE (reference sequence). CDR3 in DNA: TGTGCCAGCAGCTTGGCCAGGACAACAGATACGCAGTATTTT. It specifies CASSLARTTDTQYF.

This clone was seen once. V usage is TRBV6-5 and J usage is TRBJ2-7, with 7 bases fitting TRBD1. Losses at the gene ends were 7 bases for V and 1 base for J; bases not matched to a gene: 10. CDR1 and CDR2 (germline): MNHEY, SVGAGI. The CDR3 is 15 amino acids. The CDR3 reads CASKGAGGLSYEQYF. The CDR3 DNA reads TGTGCCAGCAAGGGAGCAGGGGGTTTATCCTACGAGCAGTACTTC.

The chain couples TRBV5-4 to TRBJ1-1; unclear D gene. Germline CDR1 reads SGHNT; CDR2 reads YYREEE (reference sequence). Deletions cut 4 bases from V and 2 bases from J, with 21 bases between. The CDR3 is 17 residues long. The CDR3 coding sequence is TGTGCCAGCAGCCTAGACCCCCGGCAATACCTCAACACTGAAGCTTTCTTT. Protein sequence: CASSLDPRQYLNTEAFF.

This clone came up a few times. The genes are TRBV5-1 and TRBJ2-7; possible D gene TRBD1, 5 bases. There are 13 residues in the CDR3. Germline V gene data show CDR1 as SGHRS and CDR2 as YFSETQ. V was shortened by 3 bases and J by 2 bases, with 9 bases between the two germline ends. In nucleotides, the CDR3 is TGCGCCAGCAGCTCAGGGATCACCTACGAGCAGTACTTC. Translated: CASSSGITYEQYF.